This paragraph reports one T cell receptor beta chain. Time point described: cycle 4 day 1 (C4D1), after less than 7 weeks of nivolumab. Every single patient, without exception, relapsed after autologous stem cell transplantation, and brentuximab vedotin exposure varied. This specimen comes from a study of PD-1 blockade in classical Hodgkin lymphoma. Sequencing used immunoSEQ multiplex PCR; TCRdb keeps in-frame clones, though not all of them. The sample lists 64,000 or so clones; approximately 92% were seen once. V lost 3 bases and J 7 bases, leaving 4 bases between the germline ends. CDR1 is MNHEY, CDR2 SMNVEV, per germline (reference sequence). The CDR3 runs 12 residues.

The V and J genes are TRBV27 and TRBJ1-6; D not resolved. Sequencing was performed on peripheral blood mononuclear cells (PBMCs), taken before the fourth cycle of nivolumab. The TCR comes from a human donor with classical Hodgkin lymphoma. This CDR3 is CASSLSNSPLHF. In DNA, the CDR3 is TGTGCCAGCAGTTTGTCCAATTCACCCCTCCACTTT.